The T cell receptor beta chain under discussion was sequenced for a study of shared clonotypes between healthy human individuals. Study outcomes and limitations: Sharing across a few donors was seen in roughly 5.2% of naive CD4 clonotypes. Specimens sampled were limited to blood, with tissue repertoires likely differing.

The table came from immunoSEQ multiplex PCR; TCRdb's copy has only in-frame clones and leaves some out. The data contain 2 million to 2.5 million clones, 95% of them singletons. The CDR3 covers 18 residues. Germline loops: CDR1 MGHRA, CDR2 YSYEKL. V was clipped by 1 base and J by 0 bases, with 16 bases between them. Concerning this clone itself: Antigen: not known.

Sequenced material: naive CD4+ T cells sorted from blood. The subset is: CD45RA+ positively selected. This clonotype was obtained from a man aged 18 to 35 in good health. This chain joins TRBV4-1 and TRBJ1-3; D is undetermined. The CDR3, as DNA: TGCGCCAGCAGCCAAGGGGCTGGGCGAGGCCCCTCTGGAAACACCATATATTTT. Protein product: CASSQGAGRGPSGNTIYF.